This TCR beta chain is from a study of cytomegalovirus exposure and HLA in healthy donors. PCR involved 60 Vbeta and 13 Jbeta primers. Under the authors' procedure: In a later analysis, of around 83 million unique beta chains, roughly 9.9 million appeared in at least two donors. Sequenced by immunoSEQ multiplex PCR; TCRdb stores in-frame clones only, minus some. V, J and clone size are those of that table, while D and trimming were read from the DNA. In the table there are about 76,000 clones, 78% of which are singletons. This clone has only one observation. CDR1 is SGHRS, CDR2 YFSETQ, per germline. This CDR3 region has 15 residues. The germline V and J ends were trimmed by 4 bases and 0 bases, with 11 bases remaining between them.

The sequence was obtained from a woman aged 35 to 49 in good health and CMV-seropositive. Sequenced material: PBMCs. The chain has TRBV5-1 and TRBJ1-3; D unclear. The CDR3: CASSEMGSSGNTIYF. The CDR3 region has the DNA TGCGCCAGCAGCGAAATGGGGAGCTCTGGAAACACCATATATTTT.